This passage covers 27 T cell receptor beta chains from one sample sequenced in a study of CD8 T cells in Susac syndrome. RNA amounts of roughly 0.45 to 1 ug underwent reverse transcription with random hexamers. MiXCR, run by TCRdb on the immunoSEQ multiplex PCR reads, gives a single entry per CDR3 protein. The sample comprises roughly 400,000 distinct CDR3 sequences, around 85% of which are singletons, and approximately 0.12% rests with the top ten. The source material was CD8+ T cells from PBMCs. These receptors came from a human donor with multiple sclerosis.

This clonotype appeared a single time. The CDR3 reads CASSEEGDRAVYGYTF. The CDR3 bases are TGTGCCAGCAGTGAAGAAGGGGACAGGGCCGTCTATGGCTACACCTTC. This chain uses TRBV2 with TRBJ1-2, with 9 bases that match TRBD1. V was pared by 1 base and J by 4 bases, with 7 bases of the junction left unmatched. Per germline, CDR1 SNHLY and CDR2 FYNNEI. This CDR3 comprises 16 residues.

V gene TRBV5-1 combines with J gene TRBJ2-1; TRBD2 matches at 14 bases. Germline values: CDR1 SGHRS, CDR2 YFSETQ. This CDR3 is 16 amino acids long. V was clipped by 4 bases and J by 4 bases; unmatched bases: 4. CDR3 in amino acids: CASSTGLAGEYNEQFF. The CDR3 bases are TGCGCCAGCAGCACGGGACTAGCGGGGGAATACAATGAGCAGTTCTTC. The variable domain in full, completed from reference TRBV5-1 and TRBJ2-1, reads KAGVTQTPRYLIKTRGQQVTLSCSPISGHRSVSWYQQTPGQGLQFLFEYFSETQRNKGNFPGRFSGRQFSNSRSEMNVSTLELGDSALYLCASSTGLAGEYNEQFFGPGTRLTVL.

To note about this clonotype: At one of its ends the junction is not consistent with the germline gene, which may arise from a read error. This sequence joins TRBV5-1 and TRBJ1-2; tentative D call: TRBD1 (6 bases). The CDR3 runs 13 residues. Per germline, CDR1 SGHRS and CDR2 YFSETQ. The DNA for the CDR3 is TGCGCCAGCAGGTCCTCGGGGGGCTATGGCTACACTTTC. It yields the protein CASRSSGGYGYTF.

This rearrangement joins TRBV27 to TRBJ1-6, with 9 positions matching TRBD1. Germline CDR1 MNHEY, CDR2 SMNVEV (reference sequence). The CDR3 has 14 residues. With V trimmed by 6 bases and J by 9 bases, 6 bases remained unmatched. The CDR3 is CASRSGTGLSPLHF. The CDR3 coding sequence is TGTGCCAGCAGATCCGGGACAGGGCTTTCACCCCTCCACTTT.

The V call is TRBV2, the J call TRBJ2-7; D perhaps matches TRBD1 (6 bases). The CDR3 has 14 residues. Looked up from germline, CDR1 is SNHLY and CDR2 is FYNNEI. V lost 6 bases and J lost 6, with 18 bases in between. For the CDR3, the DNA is TGTGCCAGCAGCCCGACCTCGGACAGCTTCGAGCAGTACTTC. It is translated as CASSPTSDSFEQYF.

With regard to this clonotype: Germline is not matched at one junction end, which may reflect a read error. CDR3 sequence: CASSQGEIQYF. CDR3 coding DNA: TGTGCCAGCAGCCAAGGGGAGATCCAGTACTTC. The gene calls are TRBV3-1 and TRBJ2-5, with D possibly matching TRBD2 (5 bases). This CDR3 has 11 residues. Germline V gene sequence: CDR1 LGHDT, CDR2 YNNKEL (reference sequence).

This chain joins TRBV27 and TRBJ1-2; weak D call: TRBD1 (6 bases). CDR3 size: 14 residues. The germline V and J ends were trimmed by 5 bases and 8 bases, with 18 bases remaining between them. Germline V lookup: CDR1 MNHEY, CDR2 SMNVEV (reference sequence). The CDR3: CASSPPSGVGGYTF. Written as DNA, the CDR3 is TGTGCCAGCAGTCCACCTTCAGGGGTGGGAGGCTACACCTTC.

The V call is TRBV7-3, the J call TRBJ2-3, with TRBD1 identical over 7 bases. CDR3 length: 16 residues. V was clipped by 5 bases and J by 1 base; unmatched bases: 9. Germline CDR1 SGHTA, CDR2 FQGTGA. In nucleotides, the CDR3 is TGTGCCAGCAGCCCCGGGACAGTTTTGGGCACAGATACGCAGTATTTT. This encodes CASSPGTVLGTDTQYF. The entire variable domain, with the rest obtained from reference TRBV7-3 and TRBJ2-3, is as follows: GAGVSQTPSNKVTEKGKYVELRCDPISGHTALYWYRQSLGQGPEFLIYFQGTGAADDSGLPNDRFFAVRPEGSVSTLKIQRTERGDSAVYLCASSPGTVLGTDTQYFGPGTRLTVL.

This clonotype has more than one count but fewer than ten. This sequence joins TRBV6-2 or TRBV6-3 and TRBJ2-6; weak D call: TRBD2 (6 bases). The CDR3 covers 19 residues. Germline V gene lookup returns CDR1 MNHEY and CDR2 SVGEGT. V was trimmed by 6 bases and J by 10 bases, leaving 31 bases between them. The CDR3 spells CASSTSIGRAGFPTNVLTF. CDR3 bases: TGTGCCAGCAGCACATCCATCGGCCGGGCGGGGTTCCCAACTAACGTCCTGACTTTC.

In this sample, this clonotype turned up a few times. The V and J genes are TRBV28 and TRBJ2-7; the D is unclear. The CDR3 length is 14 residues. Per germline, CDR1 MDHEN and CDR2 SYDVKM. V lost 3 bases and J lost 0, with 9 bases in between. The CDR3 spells CASSLRGYSYEQYF. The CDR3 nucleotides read TGTGCCAGCAGTTTGCGCGGTTACTCCTACGAGCAGTACTTC.

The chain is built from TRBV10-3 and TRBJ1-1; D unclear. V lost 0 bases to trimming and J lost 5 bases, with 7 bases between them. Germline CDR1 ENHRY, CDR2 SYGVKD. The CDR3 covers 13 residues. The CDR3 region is CAISESGETEAFF. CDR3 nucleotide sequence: TGTGCCATCAGTGAGTCCGGGGAAACTGAAGCTTTCTTT.

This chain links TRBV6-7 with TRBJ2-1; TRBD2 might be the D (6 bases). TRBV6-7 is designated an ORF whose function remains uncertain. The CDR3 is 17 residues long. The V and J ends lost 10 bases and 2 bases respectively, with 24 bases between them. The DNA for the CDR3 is TGTGCCACTCCCCAAGGACTACCCATCCTCACCTACAATGAGCAGTTCTTC. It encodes CATPQGLPILTYNEQFF.

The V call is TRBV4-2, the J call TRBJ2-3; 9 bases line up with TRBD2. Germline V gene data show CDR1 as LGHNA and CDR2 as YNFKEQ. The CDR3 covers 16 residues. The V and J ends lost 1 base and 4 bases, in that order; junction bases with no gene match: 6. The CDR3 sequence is CASSQGSGSLADTQYF. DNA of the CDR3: TGTGCCAGCAGCCAAGGTAGCGGGAGTTTAGCAGATACGCAGTATTTT.

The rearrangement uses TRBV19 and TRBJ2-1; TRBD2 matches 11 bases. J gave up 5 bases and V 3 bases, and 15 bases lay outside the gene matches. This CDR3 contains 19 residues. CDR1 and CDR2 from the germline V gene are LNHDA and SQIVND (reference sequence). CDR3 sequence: CASSIRVFLAGGLDNEQFF. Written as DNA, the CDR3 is TGTGCCAGTAGTATTCGGGTCTTTCTAGCGGGGGGTCTGGACAATGAGCAGTTCTTC.

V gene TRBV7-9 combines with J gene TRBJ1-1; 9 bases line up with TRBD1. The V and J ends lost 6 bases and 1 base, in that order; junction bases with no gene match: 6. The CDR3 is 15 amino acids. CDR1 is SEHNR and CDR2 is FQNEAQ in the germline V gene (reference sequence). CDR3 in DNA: TGTGCCAGCAGTCGTAGGGACAGGGCGAACACTGAAGCTTTCTTT. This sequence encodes CASSRRDRANTEAFF.

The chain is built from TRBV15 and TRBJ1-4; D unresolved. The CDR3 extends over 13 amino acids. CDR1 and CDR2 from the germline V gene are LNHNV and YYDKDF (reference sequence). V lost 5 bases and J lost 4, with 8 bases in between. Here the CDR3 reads CATSDRDNEKLFF. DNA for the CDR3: TGTGCCACCAGCGACCGGGATAATGAAAAACTGTTTTTT.

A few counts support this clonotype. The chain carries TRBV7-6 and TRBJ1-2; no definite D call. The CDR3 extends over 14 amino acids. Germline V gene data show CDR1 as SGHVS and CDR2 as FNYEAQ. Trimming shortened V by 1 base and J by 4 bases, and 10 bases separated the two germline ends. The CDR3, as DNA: TGTGCCAGCAGCTTAGGATGGGGTCTCTATGGCTACACCTTC. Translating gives CASSLGWGLYGYTF.

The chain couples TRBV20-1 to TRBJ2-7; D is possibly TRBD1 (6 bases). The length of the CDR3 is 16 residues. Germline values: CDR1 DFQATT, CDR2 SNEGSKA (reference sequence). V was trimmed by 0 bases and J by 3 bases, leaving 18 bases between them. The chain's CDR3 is CSARDVGQGLNYEQYF. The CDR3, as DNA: TGCAGTGCTAGAGATGTAGGCCAGGGGTTGAACTACGAGCAGTACTTC.

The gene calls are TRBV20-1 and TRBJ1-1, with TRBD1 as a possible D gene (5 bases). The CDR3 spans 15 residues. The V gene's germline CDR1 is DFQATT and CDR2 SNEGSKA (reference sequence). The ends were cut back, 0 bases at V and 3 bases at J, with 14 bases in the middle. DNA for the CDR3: TGCAGTGCTAGAGATCGAGTTTTAGGGGACACTGAAGCTTTCTTT. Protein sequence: CSARDRVLGDTEAFF.

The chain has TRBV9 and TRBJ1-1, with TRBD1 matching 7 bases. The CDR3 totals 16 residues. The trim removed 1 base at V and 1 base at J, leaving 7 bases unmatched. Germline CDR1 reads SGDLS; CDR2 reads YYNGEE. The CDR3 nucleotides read TGTGCCAGCAGCGTAAATGGGCAGGGGGGGAACACTGAAGCTTTCTTT. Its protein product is CASSVNGQGGNTEAFF.

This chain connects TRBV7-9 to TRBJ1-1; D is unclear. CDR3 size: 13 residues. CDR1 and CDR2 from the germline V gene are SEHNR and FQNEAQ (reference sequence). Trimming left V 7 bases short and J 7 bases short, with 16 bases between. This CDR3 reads CASTIRGQVEAFF. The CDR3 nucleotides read TGTGCCAGCACCATCCGAGGGCAGGTTGAAGCTTTCTTT.

The CDR3 here is CASSLSPQDLYYGYTF. The CDR3 region has the DNA TGTGCCAGCAGTTTAAGTCCGCAGGACCTCTACTATGGCTACACCTTC. This sequence joins TRBV28 and TRBJ1-2; D not certain. The germline gives CDR1 MDHEN, CDR2 SYDVKM. CDR3 size: 16 residues. Trimming shortened V by 2 bases and J by 3 bases, and 16 bases separated the two germline ends.

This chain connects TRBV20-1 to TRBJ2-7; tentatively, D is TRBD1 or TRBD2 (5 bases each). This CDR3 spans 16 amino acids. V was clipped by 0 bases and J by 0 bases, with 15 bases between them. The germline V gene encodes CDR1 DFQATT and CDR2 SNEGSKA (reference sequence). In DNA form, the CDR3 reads TGCAGTGCTAGAGACGCCGGGACGGAGAGCTCCTACGAGCAGTACTTC. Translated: CSARDAGTESSYEQYF.

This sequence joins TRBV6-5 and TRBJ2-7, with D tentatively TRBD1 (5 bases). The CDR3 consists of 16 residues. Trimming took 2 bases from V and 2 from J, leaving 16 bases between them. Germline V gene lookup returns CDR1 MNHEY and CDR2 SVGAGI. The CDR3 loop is CASSYHSGNRPYEQYF. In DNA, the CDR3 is TGTGCCAGCAGTTACCACTCAGGGAATCGACCCTACGAGCAGTACTTC.

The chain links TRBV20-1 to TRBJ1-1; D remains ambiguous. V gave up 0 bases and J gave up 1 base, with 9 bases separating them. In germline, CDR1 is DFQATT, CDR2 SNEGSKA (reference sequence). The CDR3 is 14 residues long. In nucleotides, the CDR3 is TGCAGTGCTAGAGATAGATGGGGGAACACTGAAGCTTTCTTT. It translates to CSARDRWGNTEAFF.

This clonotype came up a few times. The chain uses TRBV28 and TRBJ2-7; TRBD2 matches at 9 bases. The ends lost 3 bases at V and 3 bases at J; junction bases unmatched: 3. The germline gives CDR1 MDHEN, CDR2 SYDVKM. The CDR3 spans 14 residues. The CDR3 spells CASSLTSGFYEQYF. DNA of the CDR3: TGTGCCAGCAGTTTGACTAGCGGTTTCTACGAGCAGTACTTC. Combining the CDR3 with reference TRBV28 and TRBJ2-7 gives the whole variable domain DVKVTQSSRYLVKRTGEKVFLECVQDMDHENMFWYRQDPGLGLRLIYFSYDVKMKEKGDIPEGYSVSREKKERFSLILESASTNQTSMYLCASSLTSGFYEQYFGPGTRLTVT.

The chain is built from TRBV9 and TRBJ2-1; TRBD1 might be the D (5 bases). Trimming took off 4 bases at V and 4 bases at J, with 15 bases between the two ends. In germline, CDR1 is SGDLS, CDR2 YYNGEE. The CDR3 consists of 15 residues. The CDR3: CASSSPETVYNEQFF. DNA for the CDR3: TGTGCCAGCAGCTCTCCGGAGACAGTGTACAATGAGCAGTTCTTC. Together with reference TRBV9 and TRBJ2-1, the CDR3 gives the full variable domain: DSGVTQTPKHLITATGQRVTLRCSPRSGDLSVYWYQQSLDQGLQFLIQYYNGEERAKGNILERFSAQQFPDLHSELNLSSLELGDSALYFCASSSPETVYNEQFFGPGTRLTVL.